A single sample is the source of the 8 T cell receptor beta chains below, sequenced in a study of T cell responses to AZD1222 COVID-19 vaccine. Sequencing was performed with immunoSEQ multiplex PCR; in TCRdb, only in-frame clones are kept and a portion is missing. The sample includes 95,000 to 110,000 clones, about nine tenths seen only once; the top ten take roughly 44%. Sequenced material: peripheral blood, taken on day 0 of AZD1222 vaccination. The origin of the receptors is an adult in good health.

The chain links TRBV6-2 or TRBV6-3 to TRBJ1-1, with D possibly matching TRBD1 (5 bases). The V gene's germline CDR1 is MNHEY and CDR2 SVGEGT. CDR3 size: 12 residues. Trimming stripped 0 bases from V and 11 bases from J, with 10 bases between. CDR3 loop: CASSYSQGGAFF. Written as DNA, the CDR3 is TGTGCCAGCAGTTACTCGCAGGGAGGCGCTTTCTTT.

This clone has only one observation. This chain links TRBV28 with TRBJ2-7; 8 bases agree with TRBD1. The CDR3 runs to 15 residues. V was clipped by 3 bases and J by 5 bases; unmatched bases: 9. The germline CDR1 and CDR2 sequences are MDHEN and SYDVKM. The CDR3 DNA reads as TGTGCCAGCAGTTTCCCCCGGCAGGGGGCAGACGAGCAGTACTTC. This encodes CASSFPRQGADEQYF. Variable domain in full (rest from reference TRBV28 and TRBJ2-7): DVKVTQSSRYLVKRTGEKVFLECVQDMDHENMFWYRQDPGLGLRLIYFSYDVKMKEKGDIPEGYSVSREKKERFSLILESASTNQTSMYLCASSFPRQGADEQYFGPGTRLTVT.

The CDR3 region has the DNA TGTGCCAGCGGCAGGGGTACGAACACTGAAGCTTTCTTT. Protein sequence: CASGRGTNTEAFF. V gene TRBV25-1 combines with J gene TRBJ1-1, with D perhaps TRBD1 (6 bases). CDR1 is MGHDK and CDR2 is SYGVNS in the germline V gene. The CDR3 loop spans 13 amino acids. Trimming shortened V by 8 bases and J by 1 base, and 11 bases separated the two germline ends.

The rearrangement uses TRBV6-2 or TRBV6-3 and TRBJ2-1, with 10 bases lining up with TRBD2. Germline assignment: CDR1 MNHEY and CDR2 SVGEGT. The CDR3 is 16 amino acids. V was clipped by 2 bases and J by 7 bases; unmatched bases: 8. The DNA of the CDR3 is TGTGCCAGCAGTTACCAGCGAGTAGCGGGAGGAAATGAGCAGTTCTTC. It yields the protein CASSYQRVAGGNEQFF.

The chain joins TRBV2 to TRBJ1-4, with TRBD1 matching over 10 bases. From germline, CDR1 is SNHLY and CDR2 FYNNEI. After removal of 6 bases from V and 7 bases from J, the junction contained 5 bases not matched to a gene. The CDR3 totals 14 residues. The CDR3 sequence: CASSGDRGIEKLFF. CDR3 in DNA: TGTGCCAGCAGCGGGGACAGGGGCATTGAAAAACTGTTTTTT.

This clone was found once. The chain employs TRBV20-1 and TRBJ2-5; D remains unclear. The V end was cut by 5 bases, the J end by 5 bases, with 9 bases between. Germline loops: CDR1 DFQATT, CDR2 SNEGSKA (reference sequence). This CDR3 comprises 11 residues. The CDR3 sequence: CSAPSWETQYF. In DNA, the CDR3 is TGCAGTGCTCCGTCGTGGGAGACCCAGTACTTC.

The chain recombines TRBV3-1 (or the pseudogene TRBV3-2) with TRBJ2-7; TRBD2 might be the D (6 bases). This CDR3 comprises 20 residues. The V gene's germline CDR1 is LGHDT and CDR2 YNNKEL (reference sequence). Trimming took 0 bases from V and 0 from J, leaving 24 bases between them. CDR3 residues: CASSQEGGRGWSILSYEQYF. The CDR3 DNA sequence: TGTGCCAGCAGCCAAGAGGGGGGACGCGGGTGGAGCATCCTCTCCTACGAGCAGTACTTC.

CDR3 DNA: TGTGCCAGCTCGGGGGAGGATACGCAGTATTTT. Protein product: CASSGEDTQYF. V gene TRBV18 combines with J gene TRBJ2-3; D could derive from TRBD1 or TRBD2 (5 bases each). Germline V gene lookup returns CDR1 KGHSH and CDR2 LQKENI. The CDR3 is 11 residues long. V was cut by 6 bases and J by 6 bases, with 7 bases left in between.